This T cell receptor (beta chain) was obtained from a study of blood T cells in healthy people across ages. A sample-barcoded 5' primer and a J-beta primer mix were used in a second PCR of roughly 7 to 11 cycles. MiXCR, applied by TCRdb to the 5' RACE reads, yields one record per CDR3 protein. The sample shows 700,000 to 800,000 distinct CDR3 sequences, roughly 45% of them seen only once. Material for sequencing was blood. This TCR was recovered from a woman aged 55-70 years in good health.

DNA for the CDR3: TGCAGTGCTAGAGATAGTGGTCGGCGCTACTGGAGCCCCCAAGAGACCCAGTACTTC. Residues: CSARDSGRRYWSPQETQYF. The chain carries TRBV20-1 and TRBJ2-5; no firm D call. The length of the CDR3 is 19 residues. CDR1 is DFQATT and CDR2 is SNEGSKA in the germline V gene (reference sequence). Between the trimmed V and J ends, which lost 0 bases and 1 base, there was a span of 24 bases.